This entry features one TCR beta chain sequence. This clone came up once. It lacks a known antigen. Base qualities are missing; no much larger clone stands one base away. High-throughput TCRbeta CDR3 sequencing of frozen genomic DNA was performed by immunoSEQ, with PCR amplification, mapping, bias correction and internal controls included. As for how the authors treated the data: Only productive rearrangements were retained, and each unique TCRbeta sequence was defined by its CDR3 nucleotide sequence together with its V and J gene. For a sequence to be called donor-reactive, it needed a frequency of at least 0.01% and at least 5-fold expansion in CFSE-low cells compared with unstimulated pre-transplant cells. Minimum frequency thresholds were set for each subject based on the unstimulated sample with the lowest template count, ensuring at least 90% detection power. Jensen-Shannon divergence between the top 1000 TCRbeta sequences post- versus pre-transplant served as the measure of repertoire turnover. Changes in detection of donor-reactive sequences were assessed with two-sided Fisher's exact tests. TCRdb obtained this table from immuneACCESS and retained in-frame rearrangements with V and J assigned. These tables miss some clones; where compared with another copy, unresolved V genes account for less than half of the shortfall, and the remainder is unexplained. V and J calls and clone size come straight from that table; D and trimming were deduced from the DNA. The sample includes fewer than 85,000 clones, with 75% to 90% observed a single time. Jointly, the top ten make up about 0.79% of the sample.

The germline V gene sets CDR1 to SGDLS and CDR2 to YYNGEE. Taken from cysteine to phenylalanine, the CDR3 has 15 residues. Just CDR3 DNA is preserved here, 45 bases in frame from base 1. V gives up 3 bases and J gives up 1 base, and the segment between their germline ends measures 13 bases. The sample originates from a study of T cell clones after liver transplantation (dated by TCRdb to the late 2010s). Turning to the overall study: The samples were obtained from ITN030ST, a randomized trial that attempted immunosuppression withdrawal within 2 years after liver transplantation. Third party-reactive TCRbeta sequences were also identified from pre-transplant MLRs to serve as an antigen-independent comparator for donor-reactive sequences. No induction therapy was given to the subjects, and standard immunosuppression was administered until randomization at 12-24 months post-transplant. Tolerance meant complete immunosuppression withdrawal for at least one year without liver enzymes rising beyond twice the upper limit of normal. Donor-reactive T cell clones were identified by TCRbeta sequencing following a pre-transplant mixed lymphocyte reaction and were subsequently tracked in post-transplant blood. Of the 8 liver transplant recipients making up the studied cohort, 3 were classified as tolerant and 5 as non-tolerant. Blood samples were collected pre-transplant, pre-randomization before withdrawal, and post-randomization after either complete withdrawal or failed withdrawal. Of the eight recipients, a few were HCV-positive, while the remaining recipients had been transplanted for non-autoimmune, non-viral indications. What the work shows at the level of the full study, not this receptor alone: The decline in donor-reactive sequences exceeded the decline in third party-reactive sequences, suggesting partial antigen-specific deletion that was unrelated to withdrawal success. In two subjects, low numbers of available donor cells limited the measurable donor-reactive repertoire. Because no allograft tissue specimens were available, donor-reactive T cells may have migrated into the graft instead of being deleted. The conclusions were preliminary, being limited by small, heterogeneous patient numbers and by non-standardized post-transplant time points. Once repertoire turnover was taken into account, donor-reactive detection showed a significant reduction for CD4 in 7 of 8 subjects and for CD8 in 8 of 8. A significant post-transplant decrease in circulating donor-reactive CD4 TCRbeta sequences was observed in most of the 8 subjects, irrespective of tolerance or HCV status.

Unstimulated PBMCs, after thawing, were stained for CD3, CD4 and CD8 and then FACS-sorted into CD3+CD4+ and CD3+CD8+ populations. All 8 studied subjects were randomized to withdrawal of immunosuppression. The Qiagen DNeasy Blood and Tissue Kit was used for genomic DNA isolation. The chain employs TRBV9 and TRBJ1-1, with no confidently assigned D gene. This sequence was found in a human patient who received a liver transplant. Post transplant, some T cells may arise from the graft donor. Material: CD4+ T cells from blood, obtained 12 months after liver transplant. CDR3 reads: CASSATPARNTEAFF. The nucleotide sequence reads as follows: TGTGCCAGCAGCGCGACCCCGGCCAGGAACACTGAAGCTTTCTTT. Here the CDR3 is joined to the reference TRBV9 and TRBJ1-1 genes, and the full variable domain is: DSGVTQTPKHLITATGQRVTLRCSPRSGDLSVYWYQQSLDQGLQFLIQYYNGEERAKGNILERFSAQQFPDLHSELNLSSLELGDSALYFCASSATPARNTEAFFGQGTRLTVV.